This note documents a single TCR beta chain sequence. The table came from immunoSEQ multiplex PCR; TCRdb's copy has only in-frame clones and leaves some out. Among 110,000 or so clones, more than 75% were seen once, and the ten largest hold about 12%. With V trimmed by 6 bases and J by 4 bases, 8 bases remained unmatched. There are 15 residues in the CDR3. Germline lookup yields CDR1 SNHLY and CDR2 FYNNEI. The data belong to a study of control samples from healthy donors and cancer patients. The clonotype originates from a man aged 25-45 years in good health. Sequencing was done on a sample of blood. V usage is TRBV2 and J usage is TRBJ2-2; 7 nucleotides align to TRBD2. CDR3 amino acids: CASRGLGAGTGELFF. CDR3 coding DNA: TGTGCCAGCAGAGGACTAGGTGCGGGCACCGGGGAGCTGTTTTTT.